The rows below give T cell receptor beta chains drawn from one sample of a study of T-cell reconstitution after alpha-beta-depleted transplantation in children. From the PCR reads, TCRdb called clonotypes with MiXCR, one entry per CDR3 protein. There are 280,000 or so distinct CDR3 sequences in the sample; around a tenth occur only once, and around 24% lies in the top ten. Sample: peripheral blood, taken 180 days after TCRalphabeta/CD19-depleted stem cell transplant. The receptors here all came from a male patient aged 2-10 years who had a stem cell transplant for chronic granulomatous disease, so the T cells may come from the graft donor. Both conserved end residues are part of each CDR3. The D gene is left open where the match is weak. Sizes are listed as how often the clone was seen (once, few, many) or a class if it is expanded.

D gene,clone size,J gene,V gene,CDR3 protein,CDR3 DNA
TRBD1,many,TRBJ2-7,TRBV29-1,CSVEQGAYEQYF,TGCAGCGTTGAACAGGGGGCATACGAGCAGTACTTC
NA,many,TRBJ2-4,TRBV4-1,CASSQGTLGTKNIQYF,TGCGCCAGCAGCCAAGGAACCCTCGGGACCAAAAACATTCAGTACTTC
TRBD1,few,TRBJ1-1,TRBV3-1,CASSPRQGWTGLYTEAFF,TGTGCCAGCAGCCCCCGACAGGGGTGGACGGGATTGTACACTGAAGCTTTCTTT
NA,many,TRBJ2-6,TRBV20-1,CSARANSGANVLTF,TGCAGTGCTAGAGCGAACTCTGGGGCCAACGTCCTGACTTTC
TRBD2,many,TRBJ2-3,TRBV19,CASSMGGLGTDTQYF,TGTGCCAGTAGTATGGGAGGGTTGGGCACAGATACGCAGTATTTT
NA,many,TRBJ2-4,TRBV15,CATSRDDSGKNIQYF,TGTGCCACCAGCAGAGATGATTCGGGCAAAAACATTCAGTACTTC
TRBD1,many,TRBJ1-2,TRBV28,CASRQGASKANYGYTF,TGTGCCAGCAGGCAGGGGGCCAGTAAAGCTAACTATGGCTACACCTTC
NA,many,TRBJ2-5,TRBV7-8,CASSLAARGGQETQYF,TGTGCCAGCAGCTTAGCGGCCAGGGGCGGTCAAGAGACCCAGTACTTC
TRBD1,many,TRBJ1-4,TRBV20-1,CSATGGAGNEKLFF,TGCAGTGCTACAGGGGGCGCCGGTAATGAAAAACTGTTTTTT
TRBD2,many,TRBJ2-3,TRBV9,CASSVAAGSTDTQYF,TGTGCCAGCAGCGTAGCAGCGGGGAGCACAGATACGCAGTATTTT